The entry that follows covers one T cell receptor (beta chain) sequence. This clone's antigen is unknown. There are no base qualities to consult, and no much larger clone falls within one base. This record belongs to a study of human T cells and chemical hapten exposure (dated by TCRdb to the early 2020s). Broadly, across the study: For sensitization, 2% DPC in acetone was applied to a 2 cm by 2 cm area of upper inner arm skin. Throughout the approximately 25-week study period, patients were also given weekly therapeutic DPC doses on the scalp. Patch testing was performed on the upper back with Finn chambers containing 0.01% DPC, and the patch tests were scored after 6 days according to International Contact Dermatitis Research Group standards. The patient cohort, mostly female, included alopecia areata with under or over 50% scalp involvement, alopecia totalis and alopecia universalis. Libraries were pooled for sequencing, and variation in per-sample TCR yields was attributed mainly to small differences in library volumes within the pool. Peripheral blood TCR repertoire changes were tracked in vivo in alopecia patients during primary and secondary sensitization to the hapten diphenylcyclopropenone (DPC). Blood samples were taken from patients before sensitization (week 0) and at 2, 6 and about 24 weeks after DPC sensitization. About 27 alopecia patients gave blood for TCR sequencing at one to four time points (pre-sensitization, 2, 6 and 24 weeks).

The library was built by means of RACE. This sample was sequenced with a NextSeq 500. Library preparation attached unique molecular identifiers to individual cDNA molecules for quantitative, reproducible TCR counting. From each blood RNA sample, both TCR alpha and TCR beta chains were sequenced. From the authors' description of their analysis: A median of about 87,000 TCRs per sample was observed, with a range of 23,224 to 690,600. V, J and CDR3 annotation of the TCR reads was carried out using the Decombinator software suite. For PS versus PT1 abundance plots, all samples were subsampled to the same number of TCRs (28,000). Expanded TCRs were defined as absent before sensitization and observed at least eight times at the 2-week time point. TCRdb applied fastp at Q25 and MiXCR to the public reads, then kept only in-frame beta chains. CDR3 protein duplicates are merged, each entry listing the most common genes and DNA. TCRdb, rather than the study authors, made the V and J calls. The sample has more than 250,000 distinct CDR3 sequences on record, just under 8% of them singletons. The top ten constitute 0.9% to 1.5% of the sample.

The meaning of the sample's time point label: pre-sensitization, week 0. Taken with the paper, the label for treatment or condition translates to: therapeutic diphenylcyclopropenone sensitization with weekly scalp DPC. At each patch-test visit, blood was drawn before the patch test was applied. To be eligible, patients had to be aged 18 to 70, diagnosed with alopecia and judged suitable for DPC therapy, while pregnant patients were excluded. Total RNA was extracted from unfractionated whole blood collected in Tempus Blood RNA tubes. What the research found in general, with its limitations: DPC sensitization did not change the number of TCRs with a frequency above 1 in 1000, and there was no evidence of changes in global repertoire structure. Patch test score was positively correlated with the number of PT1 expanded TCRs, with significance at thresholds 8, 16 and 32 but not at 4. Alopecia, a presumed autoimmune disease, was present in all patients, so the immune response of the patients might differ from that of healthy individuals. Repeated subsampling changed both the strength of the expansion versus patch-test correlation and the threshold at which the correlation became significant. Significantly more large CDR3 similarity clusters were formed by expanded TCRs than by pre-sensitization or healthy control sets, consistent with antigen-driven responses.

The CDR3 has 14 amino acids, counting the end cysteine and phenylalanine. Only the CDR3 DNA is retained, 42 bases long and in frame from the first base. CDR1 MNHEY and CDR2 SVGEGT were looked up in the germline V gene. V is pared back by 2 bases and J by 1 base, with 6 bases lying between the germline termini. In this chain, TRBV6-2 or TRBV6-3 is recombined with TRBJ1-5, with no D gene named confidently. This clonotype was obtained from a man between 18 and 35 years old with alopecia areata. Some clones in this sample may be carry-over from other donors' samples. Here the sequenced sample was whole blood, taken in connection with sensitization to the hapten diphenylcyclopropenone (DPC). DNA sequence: TGTGCCAGCAGTTACGTGGGAAGCAATCAGCCCCAGCATTTT. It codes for CASSYVGSNQPQHF.